This TCR beta chain was sequenced for a study of identical twins. A template switching step contributed a universal primer site, while unique molecular identifiers were present in the cDNA. Via MiXCR, TCRdb re-called the 5' RACE reads, giving one row per CDR3 protein. Here the sample spans about 190,000 distinct CDR3 sequences, around 15% being singletons. The same data also went into a second study, on T cells expressing NK-cell markers. That source reports: From sorted CD3+CD56+NKG2C+, CD3+CD56+NKG2C- and CD3+CD56-NKG2C+ T cells came the TCR beta repertoires.

What was sequenced was CD8+ T cells sorted from blood. This receptor was identified in a woman between 18 and 29 years old in good health.

The CDR3 sequence: CASSYGEVYEQFF. The DNA for the CDR3 is TGTGCCAGCAGTTACGGGGAGGTGTATGAGCAGTTCTTC. The chain links TRBV6-2 or TRBV6-3 to TRBJ2-1, with D perhaps matching TRBD2 (6 bases). The germline V and J ends were trimmed by 2 bases and 8 bases, with 10 bases remaining between them. Germline V gene data show CDR1 as MNHEY and CDR2 as SVGEGT. This CDR3 contains 13 residues.